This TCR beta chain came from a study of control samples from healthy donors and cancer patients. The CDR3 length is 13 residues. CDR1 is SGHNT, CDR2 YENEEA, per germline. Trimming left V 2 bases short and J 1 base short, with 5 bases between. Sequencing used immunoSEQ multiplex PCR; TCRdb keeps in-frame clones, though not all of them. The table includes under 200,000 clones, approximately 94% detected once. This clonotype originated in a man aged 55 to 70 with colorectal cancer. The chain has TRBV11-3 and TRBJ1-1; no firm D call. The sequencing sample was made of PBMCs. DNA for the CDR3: TGTGCCAGCAGCTTAAACAGGAACACTGAAGCTTTCTTT. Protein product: CASSLNRNTEAFF.